Given below is one T cell receptor (beta chain) in context. The data stem from a study of identical twins. A template switching step contributed a universal primer site, while unique molecular identifiers were present in the cDNA. TCRdb processed the 5' RACE reads anew with MiXCR; each CDR3 protein has one entry. This sample has 550,000 to 700,000 distinct CDR3 sequences, with around 21% found just once. Germline trimming cut 5 bases from V and 0 bases from J; bases unmatched to any gene: 5. CDR1 and CDR2 (germline): SEHNR, FQNEAQ (reference sequence). The CDR3 is 17 amino acids. The same sample was also studied in work on T cells expressing NK-cell markers. Per that study: The TCR beta repertoires originated in sorted CD3+CD56+NKG2C+, CD3+CD56+NKG2C- and CD3+CD56-NKG2C+ T cells.

V gene TRBV7-9 combines with J gene TRBJ1-6, with 9 nucleotides matching TRBD1. The sequence was obtained from a woman aged 18 to 35 in good health. The sample consisted of PBMCs. The CDR3 nucleotides are TGTGCCAGCAGCCAGGGACAGGGTAACTCCTATAATTCACCCCTCCACTTT. Its translation: CASSQGQGNSYNSPLHF.